The entry below gives a single TCR beta chain sequence along with its context. Its specificity is not known. The CDR3 totals 18 residues. Germline V CDR1 and CDR2: MDHEN, SYDVKM. The V gene lost 5 bases and the J gene lost 0 bases, with 20 bases spanning the gap. These data are taken from a study of cytomegalovirus exposure and HLA in healthy donors. General study points: Subsequent analysis revealed that first-cohort TCR clusters tended to co-occur in the roughly 120 validation repertoires. Most TCRs appeared rarely, but some public TCRs recurred in many donors. Some 150 TCR beta chains were listed as cytomegalovirus-associated. A few of the chains that were CMV-associated were confirmed in vitro to be specific for CMV antigens.

Here immunoSEQ multiplex PCR was the method, and the copy in TCRdb shows in-frame clones only, minus some. The sample contains 71,000 or so clones, 94% of which appear only once. This clonotype was sampled from a woman younger than 30 in good health and CMV-seropositive. Sequencing was done on a sample of PBMCs. The rearrangement joins TRBV28 to TRBJ1-3; TRBD1 is a possible D gene (5 bases). This chain's CDR3 is CASSPSGGIEVSGNTIYF. CDR3 in DNA: TGTGCCAGCAGTCCCTCCGGGGGGATCGAGGTCTCTGGAAACACCATATATTTT. Full variable domain (rest looked up from reference TRBV28 and TRBJ1-3): DVKVTQSSRYLVKRTGEKVFLECVQDMDHENMFWYRQDPGLGLRLIYFSYDVKMKEKGDIPEGYSVSREKKERFSLILESASTNQTSMYLCASSPSGGIEVSGNTIYFGEGSWLTVV.